The 27 T cell receptor beta chains presented below share a single source sample, sequenced in a study of identical twins. One entry per CDR3 protein, called by TCRdb with MiXCR from the 5' RACE reads. Of approximately 410,000 distinct CDR3 sequences listed, about 18% are singletons. Sequencing was performed on naive T cells sorted from blood. The source is a man in his fifties in good health.

The chain is built from TRBV15 and TRBJ2-5, with a weak D call TRBD2 (5 bases). The V gene lost 0 bases and the J gene lost 5 bases, with 16 bases spanning the gap. The CDR3 sequence is 16 residues long. Germline V gene lookup returns CDR1 LNHNV and CDR2 YYDKDF (reference sequence). The CDR3 spells CATSRDGTGSGETQYF. The DNA of the CDR3 is TGTGCCACCAGCAGAGATGGAACCGGGTCGGGGGAGACCCAGTACTTC.

V and J are TRBV6-2 or TRBV6-3 and TRBJ2-5, with D possibly being TRBD2 (5 bases). This CDR3 has 15 amino acids. V was shortened by 2 bases and J by 5 bases, with 15 bases between the two germline ends. Germline lookup yields CDR1 MNHEY and CDR2 SVGEGT. The CDR3 DNA sequence: TGTGCCAGCAGTTACATTGGGGAGCTTGCGGAGACCCAGTACTTC. It encodes CASSYIGELAETQYF.

This clonotype showed up just a few times. The V call is TRBV20-1, the J call TRBJ2-1; 11 bases align to TRBD2. The CDR3 spans 15 residues. J was trimmed by 8 bases and V by 1 base; bases with no gene match: 7. Germline V gene sequence: CDR1 DFQATT, CDR2 SNEGSKA (reference sequence). The CDR3, as DNA: TGCAGTGCTAGAGTAGCGGGGGGGTGGCTGGATGAGCAGTTCTTC. This sequence encodes CSARVAGGWLDEQFF.

This clonotype was observed a handful of times. This chain connects TRBV6-1 to TRBJ2-6; 8 bases fit TRBD1. The V and J ends lost 6 bases and 2 bases, in that order; junction bases with no gene match: 3. The germline V gene has CDR1 MNHNS and CDR2 SASEGT. The CDR3 has 15 amino acids. The CDR3 nucleotides read TGTGCCAGCAGCCCGACAGGGGCTGGGGCCAACGTCCTGACTTTC. Translating gives CASSPTGAGANVLTF.

As DNA, the CDR3 is TGCAGCGTTGCGGGGCCAGGGGATGGCTACACCTTC. Translating gives CSVAGPGDGYTF. The rearrangement uses TRBV29-1 and TRBJ1-2; tentatively, D is TRBD1 (6 bases). CDR1 and CDR2 from the germline V gene are SQVTM and ANQGSEA. V was pared by 4 bases and J by 6 bases, with 12 bases between. The CDR3 totals 12 residues. Supplemented by reference TRBV29-1 and TRBJ1-2, the full variable domain reads SAVISQKPSRDICQRGTSLTIQCQVDSQVTMMFWYRQQPGQSLTLIATANQGSEATYESGFVIDKFPISRPNLTFSTLTVSNMSPEDSSIYLCSVAGPGDGYTFGSGTRLTVV.

A few counts support this clonotype. V and J are TRBV27 and TRBJ2-3, with TRBD2 matching over 7 bases. There are 17 residues in the CDR3. Trimming cost V 1 base and J 0 bases; bases outside gene matches: 7. From germline, CDR1 is MNHEY and CDR2 SMNVEV (reference sequence). CDR3 DNA: TGTGCCAGCAGTTTATGGGGAGCTAGCGGAAGCACAGATACGCAGTATTTT. Translated, it gives CASSLWGASGSTDTQYF.

This clonotype was counted a few times. The chain employs TRBV10-3 and TRBJ2-7, with D tentatively TRBD2 (6 bases). The CDR3 has 13 amino acids. In germline, CDR1 is ENHRY, CDR2 SYGVKD. V was cut by 7 bases and J by 0 bases, with 10 bases left in between. The CDR3, as DNA: TGTGCCATCACGCCCGGGGGCTCCTACGAGCAGTACTTC. Translation: CAITPGGSYEQYF.

This clonotype has just a few counts. The rearrangement links TRBV7-2 to TRBJ1-2; no clear D gene. With 1 base removed from V and 8 bases from J, the gap between germline ends came to 8 bases. The CDR3 consists of 12 residues. CDR1 SGHTA and CDR2 FQGNSA come from the germline V gene. The CDR3 DNA sequence: TGTGCCAGCAGCTTAGATGGGAACGGCTACACCTTC. Translated, it gives CASSLDGNGYTF.

This clonotype was recorded many times. The chain recombines TRBV4-3 with TRBJ1-5; D call uncertain. CDR1 and CDR2 from the germline V gene are LGHNA and YSLEER. Between the trimmed V and J ends, which lost 1 base and 0 bases, there was a span of 7 bases. This CDR3 is built from 15 residues. CDR3 sequence (DNA): TGCGCCAGCAGCCAAGCAGTGACTAGCAATCAGCCCCAGCATTTT. This codes for CASSQAVTSNQPQHF.

The rearrangement joins TRBV24-1 to TRBJ2-1, with D unresolved. The CDR3 sequence is 17 residues long. Germline V gene sequence: CDR1 KGHDR, CDR2 SFDVKD. Trimming stripped 3 bases from V and 0 bases from J, with 14 bases between. The CDR3 loop is CATSDVGSSSSYNEQFF. CDR3 nucleotide sequence: TGTGCCACCAGTGATGTGGGAAGCTCTAGCTCCTACAATGAGCAGTTCTTC.

This clonotype was seen many times. The J gene is TRBJ2-2, the V gene TRBV5-8, with no clear D. Germline V gene data show CDR1 as SGHTS and CDR2 as YDEGEE. Trimming left V 4 bases short and J 6 bases short, with 16 bases between. The CDR3 runs to 15 residues. DNA for the CDR3: TGTGCCAGCAGCCAAATATGGGGATATCCCGGGGAGCTGTTTTTT. Protein: CASSQIWGYPGELFF. Variable domain in full (rest from reference TRBV5-8 and TRBJ2-2): EAGVTQSPTHLIKTRGQQATLRCSPISGHTSVYWYQQALGLGLQFLLWYDEGEERNRGNFPPRFSGRQFPNYSSELNVNALELEDSALYLCASSQIWGYPGELFFGEGSRLTVL.

The gene calls are TRBV4-2 and TRBJ1-2; D is ambiguous. Per germline, CDR1 LGHNA and CDR2 YNFKEQ. Trimming took 0 bases from V and 2 from J, leaving 7 bases between them. CDR3 length: 14 residues. This chain's CDR3 is CASSQEATNYGYTF. In DNA form, the CDR3 reads TGTGCCAGCAGCCAAGAGGCCACCAACTATGGCTACACCTTC.

This clonotype showed up just once. V gene TRBV3-1 combines with J gene TRBJ2-2; no reliable D call. V gave up 1 base and J gave up 7 bases, with 4 bases separating them. In germline, CDR1 is LGHDT, CDR2 YNNKEL (reference sequence). The CDR3 totals 12 residues. The CDR3 protein is CASSQVNGELFF. The CDR3 DNA follows: TGTGCCAGCAGCCAAGTGAACGGGGAGCTGTTTTTT.

The J gene is TRBJ1-4, the V gene TRBV28; no definite D call. Trimming left V 4 bases short and J 0 bases short, with 12 bases between. The CDR3 length is 16 residues. The germline CDR1 and CDR2 sequences are MDHEN and SYDVKM. The CDR3 DNA reads TGTGCCAGCAGTTCCCCGGACCTTGCAACTAATGAAAAACTGTTTTTT. This translates into CASSSPDLATNEKLFF.

This clonotype was seen only a few times. The J gene is TRBJ2-1, the V gene TRBV7-3; 9 bases are shared with TRBD2. The trim removed 5 bases at V and 6 bases at J, leaving 11 bases unmatched. This CDR3 spans 16 amino acids. CDR1 is SGHTA, CDR2 FQGTGA, per germline. The CDR3 coding sequence is TGTGCCAGCAGCCCTGTGGGTAGCGGGAGAGGCAATGAGCAGTTCTTC. It specifies CASSPVGSGRGNEQFF.

The chain recombines TRBV20-1 with TRBJ1-2, with D possibly matching TRBD1 (6 bases). Trimming cost V 6 bases and J 4 bases, with 18 bases left between them. Germline V gene data show CDR1 as DFQATT and CDR2 as SNEGSKA (reference sequence). The CDR3 is 14 residues long. As DNA, the CDR3 is TGCAGTGCCAGTGGCCGGGGGCGCTTCTATGGCTACACCTTC. Translated, it gives CSASGRGRFYGYTF.

The chain employs TRBV6-1 and TRBJ2-7, with a weak D call TRBD2 (7 bases). V dropped 10 bases and J dropped 7 bases, with 23 bases sitting between them. The CDR3 sequence is 14 residues long. Germline V gene lookup returns CDR1 MNHNS and CDR2 SASEGT. The CDR3 is CATRPPSGGGEQYF. The CDR3 nucleotides read TGTGCCACCCGACCTCCTAGCGGAGGGGGGGAGCAGTACTTC.

This clonotype was counted a few times. This sequence joins TRBV4-3 and TRBJ2-1; 7 bases align to TRBD1. The J segment lost 4 bases and the V segment lost 1 base, leaving 4 bases of the junction unmatched. CDR1 is LGHNA, CDR2 YSLEER, per germline. The CDR3 contains 15 residues. This chain's CDR3 is CASSQVGQSYNEQFF. The CDR3 region has the DNA TGCGCCAGCAGCCAAGTGGGACAGAGTTACAATGAGCAGTTCTTC.

The chain recombines TRBV5-5 with TRBJ2-5, with D maybe TRBD1 (6 bases). V shed 0 bases and J shed 0 bases, with 6 bases lying between them. Germline assignment: CDR1 SGHKS and CDR2 YYEKEE (reference sequence). The CDR3 is 14 amino acids. This chain's CDR3 is CASSLDRDQETQYF. The CDR3 nucleotides are TGTGCCAGCAGCTTGGACAGGGACCAAGAGACCCAGTACTTC.

The chain has TRBV20-1 and TRBJ2-7; 7 bases align to TRBD2. Germline V lookup: CDR1 DFQATT, CDR2 SNEGSKA (reference sequence). J lost 3 bases, V lost 6 bases, and 11 bases had no gene match. The CDR3 has 14 residues. The CDR3 DNA reads TGCAGTGCCGCAGGACTAGAGCAGGGCTACGAGCAGTACTTC. The encoded protein is CSAAGLEQGYEQYF.

This clonotype was observed at least ten times. This chain links TRBV27 with TRBJ2-7, with no clear D. CDR3 size: 14 residues. Germline V lookup: CDR1 MNHEY, CDR2 SMNVEV (reference sequence). Trimming took off 0 bases at V and 0 bases at J, with 6 bases between the two ends. Here the CDR3 DNA reads TGTGCCAGCAGTTTATCCGACAACTCCTACGAGCAGTACTTC. It yields the protein CASSLSDNSYEQYF.

This clonotype was seen ten or more times. CDR3 sequence reads: CASSFGGRDNEQFF. The CDR3 DNA reads as TGCGCCAGCAGCTTCGGCGGGAGAGACAATGAGCAGTTCTTC. This rearrangement joins TRBV5-1 to TRBJ2-1; 7 positions agree with TRBD2. V shed 2 bases, J shed 5 bases, and the junction held 4 bases outside the gene matches. The CDR3 spans 14 residues. The germline V gene encodes CDR1 SGHRS and CDR2 YFSETQ.

This rearrangement joins TRBV25-1 to TRBJ2-5, with 7 bases that match TRBD1. From germline, CDR1 is MGHDK and CDR2 SYGVNS. The junction had 10 bases not matched to a gene; V was cut back by 4 bases and J by 5 bases. The CDR3 spans 15 residues. As DNA, the CDR3 is TGTGCCAGCAGTGCCGGACAGGTCACGGGGGAGACCCAGTACTTC. Its protein product is CASSAGQVTGETQYF.

The chain uses TRBV20-1 and TRBJ2-5; possibly TRBD1 for D (6 bases). Germline V gene lookup returns CDR1 DFQATT and CDR2 SNEGSKA (reference sequence). The CDR3 covers 16 residues. V was pared by 0 bases and J by 5 bases, with 19 bases between. CDR3 amino acids: CSARDPAKGVIETQYF. DNA of the CDR3: TGCAGTGCTAGAGATCCCGCCAAGGGGGTCATTGAGACCCAGTACTTC.

The gene calls are TRBV7-2 and TRBJ2-5; 11 bases fit TRBD1. Germline loops: CDR1 SGHTA, CDR2 FQGNSA. With 6 bases clipped from V and 5 bases from J, the junction kept 8 bases outside the gene matches. This CDR3 is built from 15 residues. The DNA of the CDR3 is TGTGCCAGCAGTTGGGGACAGGGGGAGAGGGAGACCCAGTACTTC. Its protein product is CASSWGQGERETQYF.

V and J are TRBV20-1 and TRBJ2-7; D uncertain. The V gene's germline CDR1 is DFQATT and CDR2 SNEGSKA (reference sequence). CDR3 length: 14 residues. Deletions cut 6 bases from V and 0 bases from J, with 15 bases between. For the CDR3, the DNA is TGCAGTGCCTCTGATCGATCTAGCTCCTACGAGCAGTACTTC. This sequence encodes CSASDRSSSYEQYF.

This clonotype was counted at least ten times. The chain links TRBV5-1 to TRBJ2-5; no firm D call. V was shortened by 2 bases and J by 2 bases, with 13 bases between the two germline ends. From germline, CDR1 is SGHRS and CDR2 YFSETQ. The CDR3 has 15 amino acids. The CDR3 DNA follows: TGCGCCAGCAGCTTAAAGACCGGTTGGCAAGAGACCCAGTACTTC. It is translated as CASSLKTGWQETQYF.